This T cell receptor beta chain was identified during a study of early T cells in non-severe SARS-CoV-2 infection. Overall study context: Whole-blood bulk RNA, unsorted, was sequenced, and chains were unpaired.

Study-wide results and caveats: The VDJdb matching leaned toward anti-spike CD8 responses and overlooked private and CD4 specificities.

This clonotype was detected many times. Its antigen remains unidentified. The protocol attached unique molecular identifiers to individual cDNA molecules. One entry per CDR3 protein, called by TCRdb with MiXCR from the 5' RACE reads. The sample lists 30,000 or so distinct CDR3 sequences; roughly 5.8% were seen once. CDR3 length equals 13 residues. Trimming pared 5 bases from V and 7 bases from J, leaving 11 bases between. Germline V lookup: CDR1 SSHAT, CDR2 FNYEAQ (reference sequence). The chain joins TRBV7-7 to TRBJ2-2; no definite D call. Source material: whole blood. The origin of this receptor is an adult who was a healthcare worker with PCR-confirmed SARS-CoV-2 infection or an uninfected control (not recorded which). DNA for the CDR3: TGTGCCAGCAGCCGTAGCCTAAGCGGGGAGCTGTTTTTT. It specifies CASSRSLSGELFF.